A selection of T cell receptor beta chains follows, all from one sample in a study of T cells after yellow fever vaccination. Each CDR3 protein gets one entry after TCRdb re-called the 5' RACE reads with MiXCR. The sample consists of a few hundred thousand distinct CDR3 sequences, about a fifth of them appearing once. The specimen comprised PBMCs, sampled 15 days after the yellow fever booster vaccination. These TCRs come from a man aged 30 to 39 who received the YFV17D yellow fever vaccine. Each CDR3 is given with its conserved first and last residue. Each record gives: clone size, D gene, V gene, J gene, CDR3 protein, CDR3 DNA. The D gene is left open where the match is weak. Rows give clone size only sometimes, using once, few, many, or a class for an expanded clone.

abundance: -; d_gene: -; v_gene: TRBV29-1; j_gene: TRBJ1-4; CDR3aa: CSVQRFANEKLFF; CDR3nt: TGCAGCGTTCAACGCTTCGCTAATGAAAAACTGTTTTTT
abundance: many; d_gene: -; v_gene: TRBV10-2; j_gene: TRBJ2-1; CDR3aa: CASTQVTYNEQFF; CDR3nt: TGCGCCAGCACACAGGTAACCTACAATGAGCAGTTCTTC
abundance: few; d_gene: -; v_gene: TRBV12-3/TRBV12-4; j_gene: TRBJ1-2; CDR3aa: CASSLMRAYYGYTF; CDR3nt: TGTGCCAGCAGTTTAATGCGGGCCTACTATGGCTACACCTTC
abundance: -; d_gene: -; v_gene: TRBV4-2; j_gene: TRBJ2-3; CDR3aa: CASSQEVGSTDTQYF; CDR3nt: TGTGCCAGCAGCCAAGAAGTCGGGAGCACAGATACGCAGTATTTT
abundance: -; d_gene: -; v_gene: TRBV24-1; j_gene: TRBJ1-1; CDR3aa: CATSDLKGEAFF; CDR3nt: TGTGCCACCAGTGATTTAAAGGGTGAAGCTTTCTTT
abundance: -; d_gene: -; v_gene: TRBV20-1; j_gene: TRBJ2-5; CDR3aa: CSAPLAWRETQYF; CDR3nt: TGCAGTGCGCCCCTAGCGTGGCGAGAGACCCAGTACTTC
abundance: many; d_gene: TRBD2; v_gene: TRBV24-1; j_gene: TRBJ2-1; CDR3aa: CATSDARLAGGRVNEQFF; CDR3nt: TGTGCCACCAGTGATGCCCGACTAGCGGGAGGGAGGGTCAATGAGCAGTTCTTC
abundance: few; d_gene: -; v_gene: TRBV7-9; j_gene: TRBJ1-5; CDR3aa: CASSLAWGRGNQPQHF; CDR3nt: TGTGCCAGCAGCTTAGCATGGGGGCGAGGCAATCAGCCCCAGCATTTT
abundance: few; d_gene: TRBD2; v_gene: TRBV12-3/TRBV12-4; j_gene: TRBJ2-3; CDR3aa: CASRGTSGSSGTQYF; CDR3nt: TGTGCCAGCAGGGGGACTAGCGGGAGTTCGGGTACGCAGTATTTT
abundance: -; d_gene: -; v_gene: TRBV20-1; j_gene: TRBJ2-7; CDR3aa: CSALSHVAPEQYF; CDR3nt: TGCAGTGCCCTATCCCACGTGGCCCCCGAGCAGTACTTC
abundance: -; d_gene: TRBD2; v_gene: TRBV4-2; j_gene: TRBJ2-1; CDR3aa: CASSQGTSGSKRDEQSF; CDR3nt: TGTGCCAGCAGCCAGGGGACTAGCGGGAGTAAGAGGGATGAGCAGTCCTTC
abundance: once; d_gene: TRBD2; v_gene: TRBV5-4; j_gene: TRBJ2-3; CDR3aa: CASSGGEDTQYF; CDR3nt: TGTGCCAGCAGCGGGGGGGAAGATACGCAGTATTTT
abundance: few; d_gene: TRBD1; v_gene: TRBV5-1; j_gene: TRBJ2-7; CDR3aa: CASGTGGGLYEQYF; CDR3nt: TGCGCCAGCGGCACAGGGGGCGGATTATACGAGCAGTACTTC
abundance: -; d_gene: -; v_gene: TRBV7-2; j_gene: TRBJ2-3; CDR3aa: CASSSRGWDTQYF; CDR3nt: TGTGCCAGCAGCTCCAGAGGCTGGGATACGCAGTATTTT
abundance: many; d_gene: -; v_gene: TRBV28; j_gene: TRBJ2-5; CDR3aa: CASSFGEAETQYF; CDR3nt: TGTGCCAGCAGTTTTGGGGAGGCAGAGACCCAGTACTTC
abundance: -; d_gene: -; v_gene: TRBV5-6; j_gene: TRBJ2-5; CDR3aa: CASSFGRQETQYF; CDR3nt: TGTGCCAGCAGCTTCGGCAGGCAAGAGACCCAGTACTTC
abundance: few; d_gene: -; v_gene: TRBV20-1; j_gene: TRBJ2-1; CDR3aa: CSAGGGALFVNEQFF; CDR3nt: TGCAGTGCTGGGGGCGGGGCCTTGTTTGTAAATGAGCAGTTCTTC
abundance: -; d_gene: -; v_gene: TRBV7-2; j_gene: TRBJ1-1; CDR3aa: CASSEAEMAEAFF; CDR3nt: TGTGCCAGCAGCGAAGCGGAGATGGCTGAAGCTTTCTTT
abundance: many; d_gene: TRBD1; v_gene: TRBV5-1; j_gene: TRBJ2-7; CDR3aa: CASSLGDSSYEQYF; CDR3nt: TGTGCCAGCAGCTTAGGGGACAGCTCCTACGAGCAGTACTTC
abundance: -; d_gene: -; v_gene: TRBV3-1; j_gene: TRBJ1-2; CDR3aa: CASSQDALHRVSYTF; CDR3nt: TGTGCCAGCAGCCAAGATGCTCTACACCGGGTTAGCTACACCTTC
abundance: few; d_gene: -; v_gene: TRBV7-8; j_gene: TRBJ1-5; CDR3aa: CASSSKDSYSNQPQHF; CDR3nt: TGTGCCAGCAGCTCCAAGGACAGCTATAGCAATCAGCCCCAGCATTTT
abundance: many; d_gene: -; v_gene: TRBV5-1; j_gene: TRBJ2-1; CDR3aa: CASRLSPEFEQFF; CDR3nt: TGCGCCAGCCGCCTCTCCCCCGAGTTTGAGCAGTTCTTC
abundance: -; d_gene: TRBD1; v_gene: TRBV6-5; j_gene: TRBJ1-1; CDR3aa: CASSYGTGGSTEAFF; CDR3nt: TGTGCCAGCAGTTACGGGACAGGAGGGAGCACTGAAGCTTTCTTT
abundance: -; d_gene: TRBD1; v_gene: TRBV7-2; j_gene: TRBJ2-7; CDR3aa: CASTTTGQGYEQYF; CDR3nt: TGTGCCAGCACGACAACCGGACAGGGCTACGAGCAGTACTTC
abundance: -; d_gene: -; v_gene: TRBV12-3/TRBV12-4; j_gene: TRBJ2-3; CDR3aa: CASSTRGTDTQYF; CDR3nt: TGTGCCAGCAGTACCCGAGGGACAGATACGCAGTATTTT
abundance: -; d_gene: -; v_gene: TRBV6-5; j_gene: TRBJ1-2; CDR3aa: CASSYPGDYGYTF; CDR3nt: TGTGCCAGCAGTTACCCAGGGGACTATGGCTACACCTTC
abundance: -; d_gene: TRBD1; v_gene: TRBV6-2/TRBV6-3; j_gene: TRBJ2-2; CDR3aa: CASRTGGTLGELFF; CDR3nt: TGTGCCAGCAGGACAGGGGGCACACTCGGGGAGCTGTTTTTT
abundance: many; d_gene: -; v_gene: TRBV7-2; j_gene: TRBJ2-7; CDR3aa: CASSSGVYEQYF; CDR3nt: TGTGCCAGCAGCTCGGGGGTCTACGAGCAGTACTTC
abundance: few; d_gene: -; v_gene: TRBV20-1; j_gene: TRBJ2-5; CDR3aa: CSARVKAETQYF; CDR3nt: TGCAGTGCTAGAGTCAAGGCAGAGACCCAGTACTTC
abundance: -; d_gene: -; v_gene: TRBV12-3/TRBV12-4; j_gene: TRBJ2-2; CDR3aa: CGSGHTGELFF; CDR3nt: TGTGGTAGCGGACACACCGGGGAGCTGTTTTTT
abundance: -; d_gene: TRBD1; v_gene: TRBV3-1; j_gene: TRBJ2-5; CDR3aa: CASSQDLSRPGQKETQYF; CDR3nt: TGTGCCAGCAGCCAAGATCTTTCCCGTCCGGGACAGAAAGAGACCCAGTACTTC
abundance: few; d_gene: -; v_gene: TRBV12-3/TRBV12-4; j_gene: TRBJ2-7; CDR3aa: CASGEWGYEQYF; CDR3nt: TGTGCCAGCGGGGAGTGGGGCTACGAGCAGTACTTC
abundance: -; d_gene: -; v_gene: TRBV12-3/TRBV12-4; j_gene: TRBJ1-5; CDR3aa: CASSLGRVQPQHF; CDR3nt: TGTGCCAGCAGCCTGGGCAGGGTTCAGCCCCAGCATTTT
abundance: -; d_gene: TRBD2; v_gene: TRBV10-3; j_gene: TRBJ2-1; CDR3aa: CAISGLAVYNEQFF; CDR3nt: TGTGCCATCAGTGGTCTAGCGGTATACAATGAGCAGTTCTTC
abundance: -; d_gene: -; v_gene: TRBV20-1; j_gene: TRBJ1-2; CDR3aa: CSASFGHGYTF; CDR3nt: TGCAGTGCTAGTTTCGGGCATGGCTACACCTTC
abundance: -; d_gene: -; v_gene: TRBV24-1; j_gene: TRBJ2-5; CDR3aa: CATSDPGRLEETQYF; CDR3nt: TGTGCCACCAGTGACCCGGGTCGACTTGAGGAGACCCAGTACTTC
abundance: few; d_gene: TRBD2; v_gene: TRBV7-3; j_gene: TRBJ2-2; CDR3aa: CASSRGSSTGELFF; CDR3nt: TGTGCCAGCAGCCGCGGGAGTTCCACCGGGGAGCTGTTTTTT
abundance: -; d_gene: -; v_gene: TRBV19; j_gene: TRBJ2-7; CDR3aa: CASSISTESYEQYF; CDR3nt: TGTGCCAGTAGTATCTCTACAGAATCCTACGAGCAGTACTTC
abundance: -; d_gene: TRBD2; v_gene: TRBV4-3; j_gene: TRBJ2-4; CDR3aa: CASSQDTGTTQYF; CDR3nt: TGCGCCAGCAGCCAAGATACGGGGACTACTCAGTACTTC
abundance: -; d_gene: -; v_gene: TRBV4-3; j_gene: TRBJ2-2; CDR3aa: CASSRVAYSETGELFF; CDR3nt: TGCGCCAGCAGCCGTGTAGCGTATAGTGAAACCGGGGAGCTGTTTTTT
abundance: few; d_gene: -; v_gene: TRBV18; j_gene: TRBJ1-5; CDR3aa: CASSTGWDQPQHF; CDR3nt: TGTGCCAGCTCCACGGGGTGGGATCAGCCCCAGCATTTT
abundance: -; d_gene: TRBD2; v_gene: TRBV20-1; j_gene: TRBJ2-7; CDR3aa: CSATETSGRIYEQYF; CDR3nt: TGCAGTGCTACCGAAACTAGCGGGAGAATCTACGAGCAGTACTTC
abundance: -; d_gene: TRBD2; v_gene: TRBV29-1; j_gene: TRBJ2-1; CDR3aa: CSVGGSSGRVDEQFF; CDR3nt: TGCAGCGTTGGCGGCTCTAGCGGGAGGGTCGATGAGCAGTTCTTC
abundance: -; d_gene: -; v_gene: TRBV6-4; j_gene: TRBJ2-2; CDR3aa: CASSDRGGAGTGELFF; CDR3nt: TGTGCCAGCAGCGACCGAGGGGGGGCTGGGACCGGGGAGCTGTTTTTT
abundance: few; d_gene: -; v_gene: TRBV4-3; j_gene: TRBJ2-5; CDR3aa: CASSQVPHGSEETQYF; CDR3nt: TGCGCCAGCAGCCAAGTCCCCCACGGGAGCGAGGAGACCCAGTACTTC
abundance: -; d_gene: TRBD2; v_gene: TRBV7-2; j_gene: TRBJ2-7; CDR3aa: CASSLDASGVSYEQYF; CDR3nt: TGTGCCAGCAGCTTAGACGCTAGCGGAGTCTCCTACGAGCAGTACTTC
abundance: few; d_gene: TRBD2; v_gene: TRBV20-1; j_gene: TRBJ2-3; CDR3aa: CSARSGGIDTQYF; CDR3nt: TGCAGTGCTAGGTCGGGAGGGATAGATACGCAGTATTTT
abundance: -; d_gene: TRBD1; v_gene: TRBV28; j_gene: TRBJ1-6; CDR3aa: CASSLGRGLAPLHF; CDR3nt: TGTGCCAGCAGTTTAGGCAGGGGGTTAGCACCCCTCCACTTT
abundance: -; d_gene: TRBD2; v_gene: TRBV25-1; j_gene: TRBJ2-3; CDR3aa: CASSEIAGVTDTQYF; CDR3nt: TGTGCCAGCAGTGAGATAGCGGGAGTGACAGATACGCAGTATTTT
abundance: few; d_gene: TRBD2; v_gene: TRBV3-1; j_gene: TRBJ2-3; CDR3aa: CASRQRGAPDTQYF; CDR3nt: TGTGCCAGCAGGCAGCGGGGTGCTCCAGATACGCAGTATTTT
abundance: few; d_gene: -; v_gene: TRBV13; j_gene: TRBJ2-7; CDR3aa: CASSLGFSGEQYF; CDR3nt: TGTGCCAGCAGCCTCGGGTTCTCGGGCGAGCAGTACTTC
abundance: few; d_gene: -; v_gene: TRBV5-1; j_gene: TRBJ2-3; CDR3aa: CASNTNSPDTQYF; CDR3nt: TGCGCCAGCAATACGAATTCTCCAGATACGCAGTATTTT
abundance: -; d_gene: -; v_gene: TRBV12-3/TRBV12-4; j_gene: TRBJ2-3; CDR3aa: CASSSAGKITDTQYF; CDR3nt: TGTGCCAGCAGTTCGGCGGGAAAGATCACAGATACGCAGTATTTT
abundance: -; d_gene: TRBD2; v_gene: TRBV25-1; j_gene: TRBJ2-1; CDR3aa: CASGPAGTSRHEQFF; CDR3nt: TGTGCCAGCGGGCCTGCCGGGACTAGCAGACATGAGCAGTTCTTC